This T cell receptor (beta chain) comes out of a study of T cells in Graves' hyperthyroidism and ophthalmopathy (dated by TCRdb to about 2019). Regarding the complete study: Peripheral blood samples were taken at the time of initial diagnosis, prior to any treatment. To identify TCR V-J signatures that set the groups apart, the researchers used a discovery cohort of more than 95 patients, made up of roughly 45 with Graves' ophthalmopathy and 57 with stable Graves' hyperthyroidism. An independent validation cohort of 18 to 20 hyperthyroidism patients and about 16 patients who later progressed to ophthalmopathy tested prospective prediction of ophthalmopathy. The roughly 100 discovery patients were divided at random into training and test sets in a 7:3 ratio. In addition, the study compared T-cell repertoires in thyroid tissue and in blood from about 6 Graves' hyperthyroidism patients. After sampling, hyperthyroidism patients received methimazole starting at 30 mg daily, and ophthalmopathy patients received high-dose intravenous methylprednisolone. The paper reports TCR Vbeta CDR3 sequencing of approximately 130 peripheral blood samples: around 45 ophthalmopathy, under 85 hyperthyroidism and around 17 progressor patients.

Study-wide conclusions, independent of this receptor: In cross-validation, a model built on a 13 V-J signature told ophthalmopathy apart from stable hyperthyroidism with approximately 90% sensitivity and about 81% specificity, and in testing the same model reached 80%/75%. Sample size was not statistically predetermined, and investigators were not blinded to group allocation. Most expanded thyroid clonotypes (frequency above 0.001) were also detected in blood, suggesting blood repertoires may reflect thyroid immune responses. During validation, the model predicted progression to ophthalmopathy a median of about 6.5 months ahead of onset, with more than 60% sensitivity and 72% to 80% specificity.

As concerns this clonotype: Its antigen is unknown. Base-call qualities are not available, and no considerably larger clone is one nucleotide away.

The TCR beta CDR3 regions were amplified from RNA transcripts. A first-round RT-PCR of the TCR CDR3 used the HTBI primer set with the Qiagen OneStep RT-PCR kit. Libraries were constructed in a second round of multiplex PCR, after which size selection and purification were carried out. Libraries were sequenced paired-end with 100 bp reads on an Illumina HiSeq2000. The authors' analysis ran thus. SOAPnuke was used to process the raw data, throwing out any read that contained adapters or uncalled bases, had a mean Phred below 15, or lacked an exact constant-primer or identifier match. High-quality paired reads were merged using COPE v1.2.5, and each unique nucleotide sequence was defined as a clonotype. Clonotypes were aligned to IMGT TRBV, TRBD and TRBJ reference segments using MiTCR v1.1. Only V-J combinations with frequency above 0.0001, covering about 99% of repertoires, were analysed. A TCS score was defined as the ratio of F50 (clonal expansion) to E x V (chaos), with BLOSUM62-based TCRdist applied between CDR3 peptides within each V-J. Welch's t-statistics and random forest reduced just over 500 V-J features to 13, which were used in a naive Bayes classifier (R e1071). TCRdb's own reprocessing of the public reads used fastp at Q25 and MiXCR and kept productive beta chains. Here each entry gathers all rows of one CDR3 protein and keeps the most common genes and DNA. The V and J calls and clone size are TCRdb's, not the authors'. The sample has more than 600,000 distinct CDR3 sequences on record, around 15% of them singletons. Of the sample, around 7.7% is held by the ten largest clones.

CDR1 MGHRA and CDR2 YSYEKL were looked up in the germline V gene. V lost 5 bases and J lost 2 bases, and the count of bases not matched to a germline gene is 5. Including the terminal cysteine and phenylalanine, the CDR3 comprises 14 residues. The only DNA kept is the CDR3, 42 bases in frame from the first base. Stable Graves' hyperthyroidism was defined as no progression to ophthalmopathy during 18 months of follow-up. The hyperthyroidism patients were between 18 and 65 years old and newly diagnosed, with a disease duration of less than 2 months. Exclusion was applied to patients with uncontrolled infections, other autoimmune diseases, pregnancy or lactation. Diagnoses were established on the basis of clinical symptoms, serum thyroxine and TRAb, thyroid ultrasound, and orbital computed tomography. Ficoll-Paque density gradient centrifugation was used to isolate PBMCs from 8 to 10 ml of fresh peripheral blood. Total RNA was extracted using Trizol reagent, and RNA quality was assessed on an Agilent 2100 Bioanalyzer.

The source of this sequence is a young man with Graves' hyperthyroidism. The chain is encoded by TRBV4-1 joined to TRBJ2-5, with 7 bases matching TRBD2. Sequences were obtained from blood. The DNA reads TGCGCCAGCAGCTACCCGGGACTACAAGAGACCCAGTACTTC. This encodes CASSYPGLQETQYF.